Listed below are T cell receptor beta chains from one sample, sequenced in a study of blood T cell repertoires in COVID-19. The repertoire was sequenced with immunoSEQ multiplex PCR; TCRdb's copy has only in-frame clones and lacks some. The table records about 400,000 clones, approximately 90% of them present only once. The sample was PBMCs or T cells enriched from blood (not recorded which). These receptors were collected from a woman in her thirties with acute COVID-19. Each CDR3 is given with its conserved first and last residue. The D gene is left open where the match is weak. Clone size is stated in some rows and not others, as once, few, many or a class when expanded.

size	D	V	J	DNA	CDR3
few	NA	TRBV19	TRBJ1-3	TGTGCCAGTAGTTCTCCAGGAAGCTCTGGAAACACCATATATTTT	CASSSPGSSGNTIYF
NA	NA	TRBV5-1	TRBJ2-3	TGCGCCAGCGCCCTTAACGGGGTAGAAGGGGATACGCAGTATTTT	CASALNGVEGDTQYF
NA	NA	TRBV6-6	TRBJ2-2	TGTGCCAGCAGTTCCCCGGGACTGGGCGGAACCGGGGAGCTGTTTTTT	CASSSPGLGGTGELFF
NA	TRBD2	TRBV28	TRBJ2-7	TGTGCCAGCAGTTTACAGAAGCGGGGGGGCTACGAGCAGTACTTC	CASSLQKRGGYEQYF
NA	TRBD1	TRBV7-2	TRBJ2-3	TGTGCCAGCAGCTTAAGAACAGGGGGCGCCAGCACAGATACGCAGTATTTT	CASSLRTGGASTDTQYF
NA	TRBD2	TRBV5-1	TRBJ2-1	TGCGCCAGCAGCTCGGGGGGGACTATGTACAATGAGCAGTTCTTC	CASSSGGTMYNEQFF
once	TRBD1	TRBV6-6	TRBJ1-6	TGTGCCAGCAGTCGATCAAGACAGGGGCCCTATTCACCCCTCCACTTT	CASSRSRQGPYSPLHF
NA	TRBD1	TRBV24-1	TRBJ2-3	TGTGCCACTTGCCCCGGGACAGGCAGCACAGATACGCAGTATTTT	CATCPGTGSTDTQYF
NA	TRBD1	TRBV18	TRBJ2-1	TGTGCCAGCTCACCCCGGCCCTCCGGGACAGGCAATGAGCAGTTCTTC	CASSPRPSGTGNEQFF
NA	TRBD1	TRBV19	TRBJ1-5	TGTGCCAGTAGTATCGACAGGGGGGCTCAGCCCCAGCATTTT	CASSIDRGAQPQHF
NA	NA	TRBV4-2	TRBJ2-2	TGTGCCAGCGGGGCAACAGGGCTAGACGGGGAGCTGTTTTTT	CASGATGLDGELFF
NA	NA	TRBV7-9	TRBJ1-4	TGTGCCAGCAGCTATACACATACAACTAATGAAAAACTGTTTTTT	CASSYTHTTNEKLFF
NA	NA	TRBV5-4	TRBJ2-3	TGTGCCAGCAGCTTGGGCAGGGGTAGAACAGATACGCAGTATTTT	CASSLGRGRTDTQYF
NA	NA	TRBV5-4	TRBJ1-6	TGTGCCAGCAGCTTAGGAGGGCCGAGGAATTCACCCCTCCACTTT	CASSLGGPRNSPLHF
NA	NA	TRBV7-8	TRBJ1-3	TGTGCCAGCAGCTTAGACGGGGGGCGACTGTTTGGAAACACCATATATTTT	CASSLDGGRLFGNTIYF
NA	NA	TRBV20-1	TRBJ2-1	TGCAGTGCTAGTCGCGTGGGGAGCGAGCAGTTCTTC	CSASRVGSEQFF
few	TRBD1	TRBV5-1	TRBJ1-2	TGCGCCAGCAGCTTGGACAGGGGGTTGGAGGGCTACACCTTC	CASSLDRGLEGYTF
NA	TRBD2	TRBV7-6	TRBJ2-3	TGTGCCAGCAGCTTAATGTCGACTAGCCGGAGTGGGCAGTATTTT	CASSLMSTSRSGQYF
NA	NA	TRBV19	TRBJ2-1	TGTGCCACCAAACTAGGCCCCAATGAGCAGTTCTTC	CATKLGPNEQFF
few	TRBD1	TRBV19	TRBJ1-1	TGTGCCAGTAGTATTGGGACAGGTAGTGGAACTGAAGCTTTCTTT	CASSIGTGSGTEAFF
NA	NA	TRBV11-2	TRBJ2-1	TGTGCCAGCAGCTTAGGGGGCTGGGGTGAGCAGTTCTTC	CASSLGGWGEQFF
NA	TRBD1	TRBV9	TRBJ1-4	TGTGCCAGCAGCGTAGCAGGGGGTAATGAAAAACTGTTTTTT	CASSVAGGNEKLFF
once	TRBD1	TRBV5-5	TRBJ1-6	TGTGCCAGCAGCCACGGACAGGTCTATAATTCACCCCTCCACTTT	CASSHGQVYNSPLHF
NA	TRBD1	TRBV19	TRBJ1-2	TGTGCCAGTAGGTATATAGGGGGCCGAAAATCATTGGGCTACACCTTC	CASRYIGGRKSLGYTF
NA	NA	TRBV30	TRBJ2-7	TGTGCCTGGAGTCAGCGAACCTACGAGCAGTACTTC	CAWSQRTYEQYF
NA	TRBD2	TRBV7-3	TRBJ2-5	TGTGCCAGCAGCCCCCGGACTAGCGGGGGGCCCCAAGAGACCCAGTACTTC	CASSPRTSGGPQETQYF
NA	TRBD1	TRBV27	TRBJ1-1	TGTGCCAGCCGTCCGGGACAGTTAAACACTGAAGCTTTCTTT	CASRPGQLNTEAFF
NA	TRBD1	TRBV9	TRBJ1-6	TGTGCCAGCACGGGACAGTATGCTTCACCCCTCCACTTT	CASTGQYASPLHF
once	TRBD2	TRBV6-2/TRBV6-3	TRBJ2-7	TGTGCCAGCAGTTATCGCACCGGGACTAGCGGAACCTACGAGCAGTACTTC	CASSYRTGTSGTYEQYF
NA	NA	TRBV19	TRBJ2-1	TGTGCCACTTCTCCTTCGACAGACTCTCGCCTTTACTACAATGAGCAGTTCTTC	CATSPSTDSRLYYNEQFF
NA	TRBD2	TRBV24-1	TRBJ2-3	TGTGCCACCAGTGATTCGCAGCGGGGGGATGCAGATACGCAGTATTTT	CATSDSQRGDADTQYF
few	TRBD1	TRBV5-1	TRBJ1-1	TGCGCCAGCAGCTTTGGACAGGGCCCCACTGAAGCTTTCTTT	CASSFGQGPTEAFF
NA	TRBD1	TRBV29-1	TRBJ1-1	TGCAGCGTTGGTGGACAGGGGGTCGCTGAAGCTTTCTTT	CSVGGQGVAEAFF
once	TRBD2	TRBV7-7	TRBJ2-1	TGTGCCAGCAGCTTTAGCGGGGGCGTTGGAAATGAGCAGTTCTTC	CASSFSGGVGNEQFF
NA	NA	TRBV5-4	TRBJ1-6	TGTGCCAGCAGCGGTACACCGAATTCACCCCTCCACTTT	CASSGTPNSPLHF
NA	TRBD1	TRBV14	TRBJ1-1	TGTGCCAGCAGCCAGGAAGTAGGGACAGGGTTATCGGCTGAAGCTTTCTTT	CASSQEVGTGLSAEAFF
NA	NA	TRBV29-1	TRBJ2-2	TGCAGCGTTGCGCAGGGGATCGGGGAGCTGTTTTTT	CSVAQGIGELFF
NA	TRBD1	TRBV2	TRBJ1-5	TGTGCCAGCAGTGGACAGGGGGCGCGACAGCCCCAGCATTTT	CASSGQGARQPQHF
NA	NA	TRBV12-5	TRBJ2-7	TGTGCTAGTGGTTTGATAACCGGGACTGGACCCTACGAGCAGTACTTC	CASGLITGTGPYEQYF
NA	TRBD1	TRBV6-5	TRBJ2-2	TGTGCCAGCAGTTCCCAGACAGGGTCGAACACCGGGGAGCTGTTTTTT	CASSSQTGSNTGELFF